This entry describes one T cell receptor beta chain. This sample is part of a study of T cell responses to AZD1222 COVID-19 vaccine. This table comes from immunoSEQ multiplex PCR, and its TCRdb copy is limited to in-frame clones, with some not included. The sample records 150,000 to 250,000 clones, approximately 91% being singletons. The receptor was isolated from an adult who received the AZD1222 COVID-19 vaccine. Sequenced here: peripheral blood, sampled 28 days after the second AZD1222 dose.

Written as DNA, the CDR3 is TGTGCCAGTACCTTCCCAGGGGGGGCTCCCGTATACGAGCAGTACTTC. This gives the protein CASTFPGGAPVYEQYF. The chain joins TRBV19 to TRBJ2-7; the D call may be TRBD1 or TRBD2 (7 bases each). Per the germline V gene, CDR1 is LNHDA and CDR2 is SQIVND (reference sequence). V was shortened by 7 bases and J by 4 bases, with 23 bases between the two germline ends. There are 16 residues in the CDR3.